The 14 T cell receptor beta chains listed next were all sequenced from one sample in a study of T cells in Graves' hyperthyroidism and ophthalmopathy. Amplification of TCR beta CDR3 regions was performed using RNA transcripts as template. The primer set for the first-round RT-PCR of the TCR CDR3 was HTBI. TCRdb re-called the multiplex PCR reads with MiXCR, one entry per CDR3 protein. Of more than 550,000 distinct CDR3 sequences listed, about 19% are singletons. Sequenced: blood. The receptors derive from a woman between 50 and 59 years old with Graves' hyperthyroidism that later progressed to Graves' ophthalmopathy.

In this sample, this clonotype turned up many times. CDR3 residues: CASSLAYGGTEAFF. The CDR3 DNA is TGTGCCAGCAGCTTAGCGTATGGGGGGACTGAAGCTTTCTTT. The chain combines TRBV7-6 with TRBJ1-1; a weak D match, TRBD1 (5 bases). V shed 0 bases and J shed 5 bases, with 10 bases lying between them. CDR1 is SGHVS and CDR2 is FNYEAQ in the germline V gene. The CDR3 spans 14 residues. Full variable domain (remainder filled in from reference TRBV7-6 and TRBJ1-1): GAGVSQSPRYKVTKRGQDVALRCDPISGHVSLYWYRQALGQGPEFLTYFNYEAQQDKSGLPNDRFSAERPEGSISTLTIQRTEQRDSAMYRCASSLAYGGTEAFFGQGTRLTVV.

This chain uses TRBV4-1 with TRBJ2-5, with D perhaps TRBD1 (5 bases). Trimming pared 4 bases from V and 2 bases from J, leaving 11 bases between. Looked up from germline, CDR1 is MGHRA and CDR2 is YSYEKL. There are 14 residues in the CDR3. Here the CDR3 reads CASSPLGQQETQYF. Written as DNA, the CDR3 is TGCGCCAGCAGCCCTCTGGGGCAGCAAGAGACCCAGTACTTC.

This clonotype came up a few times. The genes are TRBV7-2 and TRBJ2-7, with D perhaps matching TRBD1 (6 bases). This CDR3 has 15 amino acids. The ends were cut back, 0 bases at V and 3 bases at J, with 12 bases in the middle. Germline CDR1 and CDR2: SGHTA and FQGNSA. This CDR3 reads CASSLAQGAVYEQYF. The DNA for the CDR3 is TGTGCCAGCAGCTTAGCACAGGGAGCGGTCTACGAGCAGTACTTC.

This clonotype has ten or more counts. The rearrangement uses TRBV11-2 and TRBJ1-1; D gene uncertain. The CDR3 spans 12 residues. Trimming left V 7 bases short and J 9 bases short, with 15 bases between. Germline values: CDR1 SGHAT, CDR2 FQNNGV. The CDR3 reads CASTQIRNQAFF. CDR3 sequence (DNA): TGTGCCAGCACCCAAATCCGAAACCAAGCTTTCTTT.

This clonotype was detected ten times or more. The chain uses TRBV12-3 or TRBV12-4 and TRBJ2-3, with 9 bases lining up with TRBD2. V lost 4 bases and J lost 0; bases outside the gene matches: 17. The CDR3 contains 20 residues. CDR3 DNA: TGTGCCAGCAGTTACGGGCTAGCGGGGACGTGGGGGTCTAGCACAGATACGCAGTATTTT. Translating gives CASSYGLAGTWGSSTDTQYF.

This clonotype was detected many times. The CDR3: CASNRNTGELFF. The CDR3 DNA reads TGTGCCAGCAACAGGAACACCGGGGAGCTGTTTTTT. This chain connects TRBV2 to TRBJ2-2; the D is unclear. V lost 7 bases to trimming and J lost 1 base, with 4 bases between them. The CDR3 is 12 residues long. The germline V gene encodes CDR1 SNHLY and CDR2 FYNNEI. Full variable domain (missing parts from reference TRBV2 and TRBJ2-2): EPEVTQTPSHQVTQMGQEVILRCVPISNHLYFYWYRQILGQKVEFLVSFYNNEISEKSEIFDDQFSVERPDGSNFTLKIRSTKLEDSAMYFCASNRNTGELFFGEGSRLTVL.

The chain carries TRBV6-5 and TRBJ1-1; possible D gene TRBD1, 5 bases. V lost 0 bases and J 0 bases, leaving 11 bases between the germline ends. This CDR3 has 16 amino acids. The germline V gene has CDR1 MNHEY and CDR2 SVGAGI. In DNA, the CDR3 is TGTGCCAGCAGTTACTCCCAGGGCAGAATGAACACTGAAGCTTTCTTT. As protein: CASSYSQGRMNTEAFF.

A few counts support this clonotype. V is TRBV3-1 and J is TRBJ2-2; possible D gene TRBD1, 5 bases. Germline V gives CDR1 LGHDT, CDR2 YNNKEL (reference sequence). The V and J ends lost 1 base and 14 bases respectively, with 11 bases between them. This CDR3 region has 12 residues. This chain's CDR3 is CASSQGGPLLFF. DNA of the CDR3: TGTGCCAGCAGCCAAGGGGGCCCTCTCCTGTTTTTT.

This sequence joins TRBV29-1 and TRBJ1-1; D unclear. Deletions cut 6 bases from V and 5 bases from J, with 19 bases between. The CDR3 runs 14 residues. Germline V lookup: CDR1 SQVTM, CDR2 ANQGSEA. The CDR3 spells CSVNPPGDWTEAFF. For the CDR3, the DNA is TGCAGCGTCAACCCACCTGGGGATTGGACTGAAGCTTTCTTT.

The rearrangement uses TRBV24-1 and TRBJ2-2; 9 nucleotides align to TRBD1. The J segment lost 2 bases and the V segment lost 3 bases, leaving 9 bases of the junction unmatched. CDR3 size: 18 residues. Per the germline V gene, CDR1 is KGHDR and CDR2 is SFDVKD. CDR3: CATSDPVDRGGNTGELFF. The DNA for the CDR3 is TGTGCCACCAGTGATCCCGTTGACAGGGGGGGAAACACCGGGGAGCTGTTTTTT.

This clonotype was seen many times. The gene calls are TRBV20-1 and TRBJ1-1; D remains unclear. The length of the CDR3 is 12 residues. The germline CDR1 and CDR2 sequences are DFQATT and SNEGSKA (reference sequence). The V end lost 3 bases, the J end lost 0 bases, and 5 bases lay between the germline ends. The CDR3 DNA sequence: TGCAGTGCTAGTGAGATGAACACTGAAGCTTTCTTT. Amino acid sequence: CSASEMNTEAFF.

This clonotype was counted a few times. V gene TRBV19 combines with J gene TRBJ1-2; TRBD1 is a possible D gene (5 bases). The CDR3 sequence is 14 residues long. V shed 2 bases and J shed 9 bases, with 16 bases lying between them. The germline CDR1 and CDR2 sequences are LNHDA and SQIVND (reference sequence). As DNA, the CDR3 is TGTGCCAGTAGTATACCGGGGGACTATGTGAGCTACACCTTC. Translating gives CASSIPGDYVSYTF.

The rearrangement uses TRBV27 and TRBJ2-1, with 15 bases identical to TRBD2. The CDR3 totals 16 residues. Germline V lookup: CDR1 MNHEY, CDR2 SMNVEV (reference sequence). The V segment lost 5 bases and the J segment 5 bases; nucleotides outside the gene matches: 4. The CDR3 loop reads CASSPGTSGGNNEQFF. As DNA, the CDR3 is TGTGCCAGCAGTCCCGGGACTAGCGGGGGGAACAATGAGCAGTTCTTC.

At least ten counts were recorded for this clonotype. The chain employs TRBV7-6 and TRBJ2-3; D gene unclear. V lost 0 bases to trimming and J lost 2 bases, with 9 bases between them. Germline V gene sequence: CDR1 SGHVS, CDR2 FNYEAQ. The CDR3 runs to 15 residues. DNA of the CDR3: TGTGCCAGCAGCTTAGCTGGCGACAACACAGATACGCAGTATTTT. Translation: CASSLAGDNTDTQYF.